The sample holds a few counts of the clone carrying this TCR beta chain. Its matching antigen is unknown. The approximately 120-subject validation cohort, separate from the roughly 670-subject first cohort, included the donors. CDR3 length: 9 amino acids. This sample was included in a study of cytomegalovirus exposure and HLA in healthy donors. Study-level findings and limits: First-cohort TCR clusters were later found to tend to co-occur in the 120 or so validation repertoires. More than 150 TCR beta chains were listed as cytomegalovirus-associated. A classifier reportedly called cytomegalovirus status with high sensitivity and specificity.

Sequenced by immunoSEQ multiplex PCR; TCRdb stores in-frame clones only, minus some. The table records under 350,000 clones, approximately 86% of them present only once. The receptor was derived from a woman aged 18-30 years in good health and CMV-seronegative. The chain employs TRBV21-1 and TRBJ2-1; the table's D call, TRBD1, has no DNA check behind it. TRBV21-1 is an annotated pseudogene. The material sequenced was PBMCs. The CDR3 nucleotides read TGTGCCAGCAGCGACAGGCAGTTCTTC. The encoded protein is CASSDRQFF.